The present TCR beta chain was sequenced within a study of cytomegalovirus exposure and HLA in healthy donors. Overall study findings and caveats: The listing of 150 to 200 TCR beta chains classed them as cytomegalovirus-associated. CMV antigen specificity was confirmed in vitro for three CMV-associated chains. Cytomegalovirus status was reportedly diagnosed by the classifier with high specificity and sensitivity.

The donors were members of the validation cohort, which comprised 120 subjects and was separate from the first cohort of more than 500 subjects. About this clone itself: The antigen is undetermined.

The CDR3 is made up of 20 amino acids. V lost 4 bases, J lost 0 bases, and 14 bases stayed unmatched. CDR1 and CDR2 (germline): LGHNA, YSLEER. TCRdb's copy holds only in-frame clones and misses some; the assay was immunoSEQ multiplex PCR. The sample shows about 79,000 clones, over 85% of them seen only once. This sequence originates from a woman aged 25 to 39 in good health and CMV-seronegative. The V call is TRBV4-3, the J call TRBJ2-3, with 12 bases aligning to TRBD2. The sample was PBMCs. This CDR3 is CASSPRLAGVTSTSTDTQYF. Written as DNA, the CDR3 is TGCGCCAGCAGCCCTCGACTAGCGGGGGTAACATCTACTAGCACAGATACGCAGTATTTT.